The 14 T cell receptor beta chains below all came from one sample that was sequenced in a study of Graves' ophthalmopathy and Graves' hyperthyroidism. Beta-chain TCR CDR3 regions were amplified from RNA transcripts. Scientists carried out first-round RT-PCR using HTBI primers and then a second-round multiplex PCR. TCRdb redid the calling of the multiplex PCR reads with MiXCR, one entry per CDR3 protein. The repertoire has some 160,000 distinct CDR3 sequences, roughly two fifths of them found once; the top ten carry around 9.3%. Sequenced input: peripheral blood. These receptors were obtained from a man aged 30 to 45 with Graves' ophthalmopathy.

This clonotype was recorded many times. V gene TRBV12-3 or TRBV12-4 combines with J gene TRBJ1-1; D not certain. The length of the CDR3 is 11 residues. Trimming left V 6 bases short and J 10 bases short, with 12 bases between. Written as DNA, the CDR3 is TGTGCCAGCAGGGCTCGGGAGGGAGCTTTCTTT. Translated: CASRAREGAFF.

This clonotype was seen many times. The V call is TRBV11-3, the J call TRBJ2-5, with TRBD1 matching 10 bases. Germline-derived CDR1 and CDR2 are SGHNT and YENEEA. Losses at the gene ends were 5 bases for V and 3 bases for J; bases not matched to a gene: 6. CDR3 size: 15 residues. CDR3 DNA: TGTGCCAGCAGCGACTCCGGACAGGGGGAAGAGACCCAGTACTTC. This codes for CASSDSGQGEETQYF.

This clonotype was detected only once. The chain links TRBV25-1 to TRBJ1-1; D not resolved. In germline, CDR1 is MGHDK, CDR2 SYGVNS. The V and J ends lost 7 bases and 5 bases respectively, with 11 bases between them. CDR3 size: 12 residues. The CDR3, as DNA: TGTGCCAGCACTCGACACGTAACTGAAGCTTTCTTT. This encodes CASTRHVTEAFF.

This clonotype was picked up many times. V and J are TRBV30 and TRBJ1-2; TRBD1 is a possible D gene (6 bases). The CDR3 length is 13 residues. Trimming took 3 bases from V and 4 from J, leaving 12 bases between them. The germline CDR1 and CDR2 sequences are GTSNPN and SVGIG (reference sequence). The DNA of the CDR3 is TGTGCCTGGAGGAAGACAGGAATCTATGGCTACACCTTC. Translation gives CAWRKTGIYGYTF.

This clonotype was observed a few times. The V call is TRBV28, the J call TRBJ1-1; 7 bases align to TRBD1. The CDR3 runs 14 residues. CDR1 is MDHEN and CDR2 is SYDVKM in the germline V gene. The J segment lost 2 bases and the V segment lost 5 bases, leaving 5 bases of the junction unmatched. The CDR3 DNA sequence: TGTGCCAGCAGTCCCGGGACAGTAAACACTGAAGCTTTCTTT. Protein product: CASSPGTVNTEAFF.

V usage is TRBV6-5 and J usage is TRBJ2-7; 10 bases fit TRBD2. The germline CDR1 and CDR2 sequences are MNHEY and SVGAGI. The V and J ends lost 2 bases and 3 bases, in that order; junction bases with no gene match: 4. The CDR3 is 15 residues long. This CDR3 reads CASSYASGRYYEQYF. CDR3 bases: TGTGCCAGCAGTTACGCTAGCGGGAGATACTACGAGCAGTACTTC.

This clonotype has a count of ten or more. V is TRBV6-1 and J is TRBJ2-6, with 7 positions matching TRBD2. Trimming cost V 4 bases and J 13 bases; bases outside gene matches: 4. This CDR3 has 12 residues. The germline gives CDR1 MNHNS, CDR2 SASEGT. The CDR3 region is CASSGEGFVLTF. The CDR3 coding sequence is TGTGCCAGCAGTGGGGAGGGTTTTGTCCTGACTTTC.

In this sample, this clonotype turned up a few times. The J gene is TRBJ1-5, the V gene TRBV27; D not certain. This CDR3 region has 16 residues. Germline lookup yields CDR1 MNHEY and CDR2 SMNVEV (reference sequence). V was shortened by 4 bases and J by 0 bases, with 13 bases between the two germline ends. CDR3 protein: CASSSGNRDSNQPQHF. In DNA form, the CDR3 reads TGTGCCAGCAGTTCCGGCAATAGGGATAGCAATCAGCCCCAGCATTTT.

In the case of this clonotype: Mismatch with germline at one junction end may stem from a read error. The rearrangement links TRBV6-2 or TRBV6-3 to TRBJ2-7; 13 bases agree with TRBD2. CDR1 is MNHEY and CDR2 is SVGEGT in the germline V gene. The CDR3 is made up of 13 amino acids. The CDR3 reads CASSPGTSGTIWF. The DNA for the CDR3 is TGTGCCAGCAGCCCCGGGACTAGCGGGACTATTTGGTTC.

The rearrangement links TRBV2 to TRBJ1-5, with D possibly TRBD1 on 5 matching bases. The CDR3 has 15 residues. Deletions cut 2 bases from V and 7 bases from J, with 15 bases between. Germline V gene lookup returns CDR1 SNHLY and CDR2 FYNNEI. The CDR3 nucleotides are TGTGCCAGCAGTGAATTTGGGGGGAAACGACAGCCCCAGCATTTT. Translation gives CASSEFGGKRQPQHF.

This clonotype has a count of ten or more. The rearrangement uses TRBV6-5 and TRBJ2-5; 7 bases line up with TRBD2. This CDR3 contains 15 residues. With V trimmed by 6 bases and J by 0 bases, 7 bases remained unmatched. The V gene's germline CDR1 is MNHEY and CDR2 SVGAGI. The CDR3 DNA is TGTGCCAGCAGCAAACTAGCGTTTAACCAAGAGACCCAGTACTTC. The encoded protein is CASSKLAFNQETQYF.

This clonotype was picked up a small number of times. CDR3: CAIGSLGPSYEQYF. CDR3 DNA sequence: TGTGCCATCGGATCCTTGGGACCCTCCTACGAGCAGTACTTC. The V and J genes are TRBV28 and TRBJ2-7, with D perhaps assigned TRBD1 or TRBD2 (5 bases each). Germline V gives CDR1 MDHEN, CDR2 SYDVKM. V gave up 10 bases and J gave up 0 bases, with 16 bases separating them. The CDR3 covers 14 residues.

J is TRBJ1-5 and V is TRBV6-1, with 8 bases identical to TRBD1. Germline lookup yields CDR1 MNHNS and CDR2 SASEGT. The CDR3 consists of 14 residues. The junction had 9 bases not matched to a gene; V was cut back by 7 bases and J by 7 bases. The CDR3 DNA follows: TGTGCCAGCACCGAGACAGGGGCGAGGCAGCCCCAGCATTTT. Protein: CASTETGARQPQHF.

This clonotype was seen ten or more times. Here the CDR3 DNA reads TGTGCCAGCAGTTTTAAGGGTCAGGGGTTCTACGAGCAGTACTTC. Residues: CASSFKGQGFYEQYF. J is TRBJ2-7 and V is TRBV12-3 or TRBV12-4; D might be TRBD1 (6 bases). This CDR3 spans 15 amino acids. Between the trimmed V and J ends, which lost 3 bases and 3 bases, there was a span of 15 bases.